This T cell receptor beta chain was observed in a study of blood T cell repertoires in COVID-19. Study-wide context: From the United States, Italy and Spain came samples of acute and convalescent COVID-19.

Some clones are missing from TCRdb's copy, which holds only in-frame ones; the method was immunoSEQ multiplex PCR. The data contain some 180,000 clones, around 87% of them seen just once; the ten biggest clones take up around 2.5%. The germline CDR1 and CDR2 sequences are MDHEN and SYDVKM. The length of the CDR3 is 17 residues. V lost 5 bases, J lost 3 bases, and 17 bases lay in between. The clonotype comes from an elderly woman with COVID-19, enrolled during active disease. Sequencing was performed on peripheral blood. The chain recombines TRBV28 with TRBJ2-6; D may be TRBD2 (5 bases). The CDR3, as DNA: TGTGCCAGCAGTAATTACCCCGGAGGTGTTGGGGCCAACGTCCTGACTTTC. Residues: CASSNYPGGVGANVLTF.